This TCR beta chain comes out of a study of siplizumab effects on memory and regulatory T cells. Study-wide background: The mixed lymphocyte reactions, run in pairs, contained siplizumab at 0.75 to 1 ug/mL or no drug.

The CDR3 has 16 residues. Germline CDR1 is MDHEN and CDR2 is SYDVKM. Germline trimming cut 6 bases from V and 0 bases from J; bases unmatched to any gene: 8. On this clone: Its specificity is unknown.

Whole-study findings and limits: Naive T cells seemed more diverse than memory cells; they also seemed major alloresponse contributors. Mapping to unstimulated subsets was achieved for only a minor fraction of alloreactive clones. Alloreactive sequences whose origin lay in unstimulated CD4+ memory cells were significantly reduced by siplizumab.

For approximately 6 days at 37°C, the mixed lymphocyte reaction cells were kept in coculture. The protocol was immunoSEQ multiplex PCR, while the TCRdb copy is restricted to in-frame clones and leaves out a portion. The sample lists 15,000 to 20,000 clones; 40% to 55% were seen once. This TCR derives from a human donor in good health; the cells came from an allogeneic mixed lymphocyte reaction. This chain links TRBV28 with TRBJ1-5; 7 nucleotides align to TRBD1. Input material: CFSE-low (dividing) CD4+ T cells sorted from an allogeneic mixed lymphocyte reaction. The CDR3 nucleotides are TGTGCCAGCAGGCGCTCCAGGGGGATTAGCAATCAGCCCCAGCATTTT. It codes for CASRRSRGISNQPQHF.